What follows is one T cell receptor beta chain and its context. This entry belongs to a study of shared T cell receptors in the human thymus. Germline V gene lookup returns CDR1 MNHEY and CDR2 SVGAGI. The V end lost 4 bases, the J end lost 2 bases, and 6 bases lay between the germline ends. This CDR3 has 13 amino acids. Profiling relied on immunoSEQ multiplex PCR, and the TCRdb table lists in-frame clones only, not all of them. Found here are about 660,000 clones, 88% of them singletons; the top ten hold approximately 0.01%. These data also formed part of another study, on human thymus T cells. Turning to that study: Obtained as resections during corrective heart surgery, the thymus tissue was then studied. Across thymic and blood repertoires, the usage of V and J genes appeared to be biased.

The chain has TRBV6-5 and TRBJ2-1; D is uncertain. The clonotype was recovered from a boy under two years old with a congenital heart defect. The sequencing input was thymocytes. The CDR3 DNA is TGTGCCAGCAGTTCGGGTCCCTACAATGAGCAGTTCTTC. Encoded protein: CASSSGPYNEQFF.